These T cell receptor beta chains were read from a single sample in a study of T cells in Graves' hyperthyroidism and ophthalmopathy. One entry per CDR3 protein results from TCRdb running MiXCR on the multiplex PCR reads. The sample yields about 96,000 distinct CDR3 sequences, over 50% seen once. The sequenced material came from blood. Source of these receptors: a woman aged 40 to 50 with Graves' hyperthyroidism. Each CDR3 is given with its conserved first and last residue. Each record gives: clone size, V gene, J gene, D gene, CDR3 protein, CDR3 DNA. A D gene is named only where the DNA matches it firmly. For some rows the clone size is stated as once, few or many, or as a class when expanded; others skip it.

clone_size: many; v_call: TRBV6-1; j_call: TRBJ1-1; d_call: -; cdr3_aa: CASSEATGRATPEAFF; cdr3_nt: TGTGCCAGCAGTGAAGCAACAGGGAGGGCGACCCCTGAAGCTTTCTTT
clone_size: -; v_call: TRBV7-4; j_call: TRBJ2-5; d_call: -; cdr3_aa: CASSLVVSPNTGETQYF; cdr3_nt: TGTGCCAGCAGCTTAGTGGTTAGCCCGAACACCGGGGAGACCCAGTACTTC
clone_size: -; v_call: TRBV25-1; j_call: TRBJ1-1; d_call: TRBD1; cdr3_aa: CASRGTGGTEAFF; cdr3_nt: TGTGCCAGCAGGGGGACAGGGGGAACTGAAGCTTTCTTT
clone_size: -; v_call: TRBV20-1; j_call: TRBJ2-5; d_call: -; cdr3_aa: CSASMAREWETQYF; cdr3_nt: TGCAGTGCGAGTATGGCCAGAGAGTGGGAGACCCAGTACTTC
clone_size: -; v_call: TRBV12-3/TRBV12-4; j_call: TRBJ2-5; d_call: TRBD1; cdr3_aa: CASSTPTGRETQYF; cdr3_nt: TGTGCCAGCAGTACCCCGACAGGGAGAGAGACCCAGTACTTC
clone_size: -; v_call: TRBV10-3; j_call: TRBJ2-7; d_call: TRBD1; cdr3_aa: CAIAGQGGEQYF; cdr3_nt: TGTGCCATCGCCGGACAGGGTGGCGAGCAGTACTTC
clone_size: many; v_call: TRBV6-5; j_call: TRBJ1-1; d_call: -; cdr3_aa: CASTGRRNTEAFF; cdr3_nt: TGTGCCAGCACCGGCCGCCGGAACACTGAAGCTTTCTTT
clone_size: many; v_call: TRBV7-3; j_call: TRBJ1-1; d_call: -; cdr3_aa: CASSPSPGQNTEAFF; cdr3_nt: TGTGCCAGCAGCCCATCACCAGGCCAGAACACTGAAGCTTTCTTT
clone_size: -; v_call: TRBV11-2; j_call: TRBJ2-5; d_call: TRBD2; cdr3_aa: CASTNGLAARTQYF; cdr3_nt: TGTGCCAGCACCAACGGACTAGCGGCAAGGACCCAGTACTTC
clone_size: once; v_call: TRBV10-3; j_call: TRBJ2-5; d_call: -; cdr3_aa: CATVPGLQETQYF; cdr3_nt: TGTGCCACCGTGCCGGGACTCCAAGAGACCCAGTACTTC
clone_size: many; v_call: TRBV25-1; j_call: TRBJ2-2; d_call: -; cdr3_aa: CASSARGQLNTGELFF; cdr3_nt: TGTGCCAGCAGTGCTAGAGGGCAGCTGAACACCGGGGAGCTGTTTTTT
clone_size: -; v_call: TRBV15; j_call: TRBJ1-2; d_call: -; cdr3_aa: CATSSEGGGGYTF; cdr3_nt: TGTGCCACCAGCAGTGAAGGTGGGGGAGGCTACACCTTC
clone_size: -; v_call: TRBV2; j_call: TRBJ1-1; d_call: -; cdr3_aa: CASLSGTGTEAFF; cdr3_nt: TGTGCCAGCCTGTCAGGGACGGGCACTGAAGCTTTCTTT
clone_size: few; v_call: TRBV6-6; j_call: TRBJ1-1; d_call: -; cdr3_aa: CASRLQGGNTEAFF; cdr3_nt: TGTGCCAGCAGGTTACAGGGAGGGAACACTGAAGCTTTCTTT
clone_size: many; v_call: TRBV6-1; j_call: TRBJ1-4; d_call: TRBD1; cdr3_aa: CASSEVGQGRGGVEKLFF; cdr3_nt: TGTGCCAGCAGTGAAGTCGGACAGGGAAGAGGGGGTGTTGAAAAACTGTTTTTT
clone_size: once; v_call: TRBV5-4; j_call: TRBJ1-1; d_call: TRBD1; cdr3_aa: CASSKGTGFTEAFF; cdr3_nt: TGTGCCAGCAGCAAAGGGACAGGGTTCACTGAAGCTTTCTTT
clone_size: few; v_call: TRBV2; j_call: TRBJ2-7; d_call: TRBD1; cdr3_aa: CASSSIGQGGYEQYF; cdr3_nt: TGTGCCAGCAGCTCCATCGGACAGGGGGGCTACGAGCAGTACTTC
clone_size: once; v_call: TRBV15; j_call: TRBJ2-5; d_call: -; cdr3_aa: CATSRPTVGLLETQYF; cdr3_nt: TGTGCCACCAGCAGGCCGACGGTGGGTTTACTAGAGACCCAGTACTTC
clone_size: few; v_call: TRBV2; j_call: TRBJ1-4; d_call: -; cdr3_aa: CASNPRSLAGEEKLFF; cdr3_nt: TGTGCCAGCAACCCTCGAAGTCTAGCCGGGGAGGAAAAACTGTTTTTT
clone_size: -; v_call: TRBV2; j_call: TRBJ1-1; d_call: TRBD1; cdr3_aa: CASTLDRATEAFF; cdr3_nt: TGTGCCAGCACCCTCGACAGGGCAACTGAAGCTTTCTTT
clone_size: -; v_call: TRBV7-8; j_call: TRBJ1-2; d_call: -; cdr3_aa: CASSLKGGSYGYTF; cdr3_nt: TGTGCCAGCAGCTTAAAAGGGGGGAGCTATGGCTACACCTTC
clone_size: -; v_call: TRBV7-8; j_call: TRBJ2-3; d_call: TRBD2; cdr3_aa: CASSLIGSGLAGSWYTQYF; cdr3_nt: TGTGCCAGCAGCTTAATAGGCTCGGGACTAGCGGGATCTTGGTATACGCAGTATTTT
clone_size: -; v_call: TRBV29-1; j_call: TRBJ1-3; d_call: -; cdr3_aa: CSVEAGTGARGGNTIYF; cdr3_nt: TGCAGCGTTGAGGCGGGGACGGGGGCCCGAGGGGGAAACACCATATATTTT
clone_size: -; v_call: TRBV29-1; j_call: TRBJ1-1; d_call: -; cdr3_aa: CSPHDGSTMNTEAFF; cdr3_nt: TGCAGCCCTCACGACGGAAGCACTATGAACACTGAAGCTTTCTTT
clone_size: many; v_call: TRBV10-3; j_call: TRBJ1-1; d_call: -; cdr3_aa: CAISVRAGRMNTEAFF; cdr3_nt: TGTGCCATCAGTGTCAGGGCCGGCCGAATGAACACTGAAGCTTTCTTT
clone_size: -; v_call: TRBV29-1; j_call: TRBJ2-3; d_call: -; cdr3_aa: CSVEPGGTDTQYF; cdr3_nt: TGCAGCGTTGAACCAGGGGGCACAGATACGCAGTATTTT